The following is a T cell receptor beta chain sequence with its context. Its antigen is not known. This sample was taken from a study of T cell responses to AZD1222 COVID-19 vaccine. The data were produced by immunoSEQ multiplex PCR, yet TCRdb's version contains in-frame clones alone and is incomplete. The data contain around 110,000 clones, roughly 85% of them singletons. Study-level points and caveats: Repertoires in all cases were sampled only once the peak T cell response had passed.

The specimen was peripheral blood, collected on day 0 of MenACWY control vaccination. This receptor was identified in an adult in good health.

DNA for the CDR3: TGCGCCAGCAGCCAAGGACAGGAGAATAGCAATCAGCCCCAGCATTTT. Its protein is CASSQGQENSNQPQHF. The chain joins TRBV4-1 to TRBJ1-5, with a weak D call TRBD1 (6 bases). Deletions cut 1 base from V and 0 bases from J, with 10 bases between. The CDR3 totals 16 residues. The germline V gene encodes CDR1 MGHRA and CDR2 YSYEKL.